The 2 T cell receptor beta chains listed next were all sequenced from one sample in a study of cytomegalovirus exposure and HLA in healthy donors. With 60 Vbeta and 13 Jbeta primers, the PCR was carried out. Assay used: immunoSEQ multiplex PCR; TCRdb lists only in-frame clones, some missing. The data hold around 180,000 clones, with roughly 70% observed a single time. The sequenced sample consisted of PBMCs. The receptors here all came from a girl aged 10-17 years in good health and CMV-seronegative.

This chain connects TRBV9 to TRBJ1-2; the D is unclear. Germline V CDR1 and CDR2: SGDLS, YYNGEE. Trimming left V 0 bases short and J 0 bases short, with 12 bases between. This CDR3 comprises 16 residues. CDR3 DNA: TGTGCCAGCAGCGTAGTCGGGGATATAGCTAACTATGGCTACACCTTC. Protein product: CASSVVGDIANYGYTF.

CDR3 DNA sequence: TGTGCCAGCAGCGTAGAAGGGTCCAGGGAATATGAGCAGTTCTTC. The encoded protein is CASSVEGSREYEQFF. The chain uses TRBV9 and TRBJ2-1, with D perhaps matching TRBD1 (5 bases). The CDR3 consists of 15 residues. Germline CDR1 and CDR2: SGDLS and YYNGEE. The V and J ends lost 0 bases and 8 bases respectively, with 15 bases between them.